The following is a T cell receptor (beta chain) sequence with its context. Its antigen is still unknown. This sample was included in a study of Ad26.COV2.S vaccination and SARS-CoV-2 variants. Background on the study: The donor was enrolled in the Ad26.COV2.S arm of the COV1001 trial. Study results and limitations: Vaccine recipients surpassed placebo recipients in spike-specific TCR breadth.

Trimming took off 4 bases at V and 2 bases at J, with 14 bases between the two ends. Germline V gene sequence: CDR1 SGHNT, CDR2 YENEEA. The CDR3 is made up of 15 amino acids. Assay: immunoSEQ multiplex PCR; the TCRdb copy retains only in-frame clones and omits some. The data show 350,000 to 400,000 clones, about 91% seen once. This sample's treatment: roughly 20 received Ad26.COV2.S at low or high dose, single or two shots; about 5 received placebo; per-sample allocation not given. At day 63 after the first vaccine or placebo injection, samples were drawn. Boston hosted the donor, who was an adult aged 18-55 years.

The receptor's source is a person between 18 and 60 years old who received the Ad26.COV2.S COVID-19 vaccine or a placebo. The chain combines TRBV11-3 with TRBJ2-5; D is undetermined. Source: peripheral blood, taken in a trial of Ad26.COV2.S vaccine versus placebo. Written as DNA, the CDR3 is TGTGCCAGCAGCTCGGGCCTTTCCGAACAAGAGACCCAGTACTTC. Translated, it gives CASSSGLSEQETQYF.